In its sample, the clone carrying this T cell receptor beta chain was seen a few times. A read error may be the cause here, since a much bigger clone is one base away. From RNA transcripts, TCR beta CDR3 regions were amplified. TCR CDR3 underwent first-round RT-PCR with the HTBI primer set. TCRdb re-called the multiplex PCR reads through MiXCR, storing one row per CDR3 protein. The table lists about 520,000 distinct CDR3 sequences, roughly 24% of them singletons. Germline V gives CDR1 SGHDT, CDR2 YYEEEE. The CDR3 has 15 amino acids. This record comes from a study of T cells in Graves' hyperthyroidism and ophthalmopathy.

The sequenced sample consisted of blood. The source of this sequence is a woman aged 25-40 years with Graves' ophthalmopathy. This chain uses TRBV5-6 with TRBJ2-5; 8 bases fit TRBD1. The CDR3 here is CASTLLGQGEETKYF. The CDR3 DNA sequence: TGTGCCAGCACCCTCCTCGGACAGGGCGAGGAGACCAAGTACTTC. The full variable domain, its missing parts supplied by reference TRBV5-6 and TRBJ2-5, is DAGVTQSPTHLIKTRGQQVTLRCSPKSGHDTVSWYQQALGQGPQFIFQYYEEEERQRGNFPDRFSGHQFPNYSSELNVNALLLGDSALYLCASTLLGQGEETKYFGPGTRLLVL.